Below, 11 T cell receptor beta chains from the same sample are listed, as sequenced in a study of blood T cell repertoires in COVID-19. Clones were sequenced by immunoSEQ multiplex PCR, and TCRdb holds only the in-frame ones, with some missing. The repertoire has over 100,000 clones, about 78% of them found once; the top ten carry about 9%. The sample was peripheral blood. These receptors all stem from a man in his sixties with active or convalescent COVID-19.

This clone was found once. The chain joins TRBV29-1 to TRBJ1-1; 8 bases align to TRBD1. Germline V lookup: CDR1 SQVTM, CDR2 ANQGSEA. J was trimmed by 5 bases and V by 7 bases; bases with no gene match: 9. This CDR3 comprises 13 residues. The CDR3 loop reads CSALTGVGTEAFF. The CDR3 DNA sequence: TGCAGCGCCCTGACAGGGGTTGGGACTGAAGCTTTCTTT.

This clone showed up just once. This chain connects TRBV29-1 to TRBJ1-2, with D possibly being TRBD1 (6 bases). There are 14 residues in the CDR3. Germline CDR1 is SQVTM and CDR2 is ANQGSEA. V lost 2 bases and J 2 bases, leaving 12 bases between the germline ends. The CDR3 loop reads CSVEPTGTNYGYTF. CDR3 bases: TGCAGCGTTGAACCCACAGGGACGAACTATGGCTACACCTTC.

The chain carries TRBV21-1 and TRBJ2-4; whether TRBD1, the table's D call, matches the DNA was not checked. TRBV21-1 is shown as a pseudogene. The CDR3 runs 14 residues. The CDR3 DNA reads TGTGCCAGATTTAGGACAGGGCGGAGGAACATTCAGTACTTC. Translation gives CARFRTGRRNIQYF.

The chain links TRBV30 to TRBJ2-2, with a tentative D call TRBD2 (6 bases). Trimming pared 3 bases from V and 7 bases from J, leaving 18 bases between. The CDR3 is made up of 15 amino acids. Germline CDR1 reads GTSNPN; CDR2 reads SVGIG (reference sequence). The CDR3 sequence is CAWSEPGGRGGELFF. CDR3 DNA: TGTGCCTGGAGCGAGCCCGGAGGGCGAGGCGGGGAGCTGTTTTTT.

This clone was counted only a few times. This CDR3 reads CATSRDRSLYTF. The CDR3 region has the DNA TGTGCCACCAGCAGAGATCGTTCGTTATACACCTTC. V usage is TRBV15 and J usage is TRBJ1-2; D remains ambiguous. Trimming stripped 0 bases from V and 11 bases from J, with 10 bases between. Germline CDR1 is LNHNV and CDR2 is YYDKDF (reference sequence). The CDR3 totals 12 residues.

The chain employs TRBV6-2 or TRBV6-3 and TRBJ2-1; D might be TRBD2 (6 bases). Per germline, CDR1 MNHEY and CDR2 SVGEGT. Between the trimmed V and J ends, which lost 4 bases and 7 bases, there was a span of 17 bases. CDR3 size: 15 residues. CDR3 region: CASSSGGRPPNEQFF. CDR3 nucleotide sequence: TGTGCCAGCAGTTCCGGGGGACGACCTCCTAATGAGCAGTTCTTC.

The chain has TRBV7-3 and TRBJ2-7; 9 bases fit TRBD2. CDR1 SGHTA and CDR2 FQGTGA come from the germline V gene. V lost 5 bases to trimming and J lost 3 bases; unmatched junction nucleotides: 17. The CDR3 length is 18 residues. The CDR3 loop is CASSTTLAGEEAIYEQYF. The CDR3, as DNA: TGTGCCAGCAGCACCACCTTAGCGGGAGAGGAGGCCATCTACGAGCAGTACTTC.

This chain uses TRBV5-5 with TRBJ2-7; the D gene is possibly TRBD2 (6 bases). Germline CDR1 is SGHKS and CDR2 is YYEKEE (reference sequence). V lost 4 bases and J lost 4, with 18 bases in between. The CDR3 contains 15 residues. The CDR3: CASSQEVGGPYEQYF. In DNA form, the CDR3 reads TGTGCCAGCAGCCAAGAGGTGGGGGGTCCTTACGAGCAGTACTTC. Variable domain in full (rest from reference TRBV5-5 and TRBJ2-7): DAGVTQSPTHLIKTRGQQVTLRCSPISGHKSVSWYQQVLGQGPQFIFQYYEKEERGRGNFPDRFSARQFPNYSSELNVNALLLGDSALYLCASSQEVGGPYEQYFGPGTRLTVT.

The DNA for the CDR3 is TGTGCCACCTTAAACACTGAAGCTTTCTTT. Translation gives CATLNTEAFF. The J gene is TRBJ1-1, the V gene TRBV6-5; D is uncertain. CDR1 and CDR2 from the germline V gene are MNHEY and SVGAGI. Trimming took 10 bases from V and 2 from J, leaving 5 bases between them. This CDR3 region has 10 residues.

This clone was picked up a small number of times. The chain carries TRBV6-1 and TRBJ1-2; TRBD1 agrees at 7 bases. The V gene end was trimmed by 1 base and the J gene end by 4 bases; junction bases not matched to a gene: 3. CDR3 length equals 14 residues. Germline loops: CDR1 MNHNS, CDR2 SASEGT. The CDR3 region has the DNA TGTGCCAGCAGTGAAGACAGGGGAGGCTATGGCTACACCTTC. Translated, it gives CASSEDRGGYGYTF.

This clone appeared a few times. The chain carries TRBV28 and TRBJ1-2, with D possibly being TRBD1 (5 bases). The CDR3 runs to 16 residues. The germline V gene encodes CDR1 MDHEN and CDR2 SYDVKM. The V and J ends lost 4 bases and 4 bases respectively, with 19 bases between them. CDR3 residues: CASSSQGAMAPYGYTF. CDR3 nucleotide sequence: TGTGCCAGCAGTTCTCAAGGGGCCATGGCCCCCTATGGCTACACCTTC.